The 17 T cell receptor beta chains below come from one sample, sequenced in a study of T cells in Graves' hyperthyroidism and ophthalmopathy. Regions amplified from RNA transcripts were the TCR beta CDR3 regions. Using the HTBI primer set, a first-round RT-PCR was run on the TCR CDR3. Each CDR3 protein is one row after TCRdb ran MiXCR on the multiplex PCR reads. The table lists around 99,000 distinct CDR3 sequences, 16% of them singletons. Sequencing was carried out using blood. The receptors come from a woman aged 45-65 years with Graves' hyperthyroidism.

In its sample, this clonotype was seen many times. The V and J genes are TRBV28 and TRBJ1-6; 10 nucleotides align to TRBD1. The CDR3 sequence is 15 residues long. Germline V gene lookup returns CDR1 MDHEN and CDR2 SYDVKM. Trimming removed 7 bases from V and 8 bases from J; junction bases left unmatched: 8. CDR3 nucleotide sequence: TGTGCCAGCATACGACAGGGGGCGCTTGATTCACCCCTCCACTTT. Protein: CASIRQGALDSPLHF.

This clonotype was observed at least ten times. The chain employs TRBV6-5 and TRBJ2-2, with 9 positions matching TRBD1. J gave up 7 bases and V 2 bases, and 5 bases lay outside the gene matches. Per germline, CDR1 MNHEY and CDR2 SVGAGI. There are 15 residues in the CDR3. The CDR3 region is CASSYGDRENGELFF. The CDR3, as DNA: TGTGCCAGCAGTTACGGGGACAGGGAAAACGGGGAGCTGTTTTTT.

At least ten counts were recorded for this clonotype. The CDR3 DNA follows: TGTGCCAGCTCATCTTGGGACGGCAATTCACCCCTCCACTTT. It yields the protein CASSSWDGNSPLHF. This chain joins TRBV18 and TRBJ1-6; TRBD1 is a possible D gene (5 bases). Between the trimmed V and J ends, which lost 5 bases and 7 bases, there was a span of 12 bases. Germline values: CDR1 KGHSH, CDR2 LQKENI. The CDR3 consists of 14 residues.

As regards this clonotype: At one boundary the junction diverges from the germline segment, which might be a read error. The gene calls are TRBV6-1 and TRBJ1-1; D ambiguous. Germline assignment: CDR1 MNHNS and CDR2 SASEGT. The CDR3 spans 14 residues. CDR3: CAGSFPGVNTEAFF. The CDR3 DNA follows: TGTGCCGGCAGTTTCCCCGGGGTGAACACTGAAGCTTTCTTT.

This clonotype was detected many times. The chain couples TRBV20-1 to TRBJ2-1; D is uncertain. The germline CDR1 and CDR2 sequences are DFQATT and SNEGSKA (reference sequence). The CDR3 runs 11 residues. V lost 6 bases to trimming and J lost 5 bases, with 8 bases between them. Here the CDR3 reads CSALKDNEQFF. In DNA form, the CDR3 reads TGCAGTGCCCTCAAGGACAATGAGCAGTTCTTC.

Ten or more counts support this clonotype. V usage is TRBV20-1 and J usage is TRBJ2-1; maybe TRBD1 (7 bases). The CDR3 is 15 residues long. Trimming stripped 0 bases from V and 7 bases from J, with 16 bases between. Germline V gives CDR1 DFQATT, CDR2 SNEGSKA (reference sequence). CDR3 bases: TGCAGTGCTAGAGATCCGGAGGGGGCTCTTAATGAGCAGTTCTTC. It codes for CSARDPEGALNEQFF.

This clonotype was seen at least ten times. The rearrangement uses TRBV30 and TRBJ2-7, with a weak D call TRBD1 (6 bases). Germline V lookup: CDR1 GTSNPN, CDR2 SVGIG (reference sequence). V shed 4 bases and J shed 2 bases, with 12 bases lying between them. CDR3 size: 13 residues. The CDR3: CAWKNRETYEQYF. In nucleotides, the CDR3 is TGTGCCTGGAAAAACAGGGAAACCTACGAGCAGTACTTC. Drawing the rest from reference TRBV30 and TRBJ2-7, the complete variable domain is SQTIHQWPATLVQPVGSPLSLECTVEGTSNPNLYWYRQAAGRGLQLLFYSVGIGQISSEVPQNLSASRPQDRQFILSSKKLLLSDSGFYLCAWKNRETYEQYFGPGTRLTVT.

This clonotype has at least ten counts. The V and J genes are TRBV29-1 and TRBJ1-1; tentative D call: TRBD1 (6 bases). The V end was cut by 7 bases, the J end by 1 base, with 16 bases between. CDR3 length equals 14 residues. In germline, CDR1 is SQVTM, CDR2 ANQGSEA. CDR3 region: CSAPRGTTNTEAFF. CDR3 sequence (DNA): TGCAGCGCCCCCAGGGGCACTACGAACACTGAAGCTTTCTTT.

In this sample, this clonotype turned up many times. This chain uses TRBV5-6 with TRBJ2-7, with a possible D match to TRBD2 (5 bases). The CDR3 loop spans 13 amino acids. Trimming took off 1 base at V and 3 bases at J, with 8 bases between the two ends. Germline V gene lookup returns CDR1 SGHDT and CDR2 YYEEEE. CDR3 DNA: TGTGCCAGCAGCTTGAGCGGAGACTACGAGCAGTACGTC. Protein sequence: CASSLSGDYEQYV.

This clonotype was counted many times. V gene TRBV6-5 combines with J gene TRBJ2-2, with 10 bases aligning to TRBD2. There are 16 residues in the CDR3. The V gene's germline CDR1 is MNHEY and CDR2 SVGAGI. The V and J ends lost 0 bases and 3 bases, in that order; junction bases with no gene match: 1. The CDR3 sequence: CASSYSLAGDTGELFF. The CDR3 DNA sequence: TGTGCCAGCAGTTACTCCCTAGCGGGAGACACCGGGGAGCTGTTTTTT.

In this sample, this clonotype turned up many times. The chain joins TRBV29-1 to TRBJ1-1; possible D gene TRBD1, 6 bases. Germline V CDR1 and CDR2: SQVTM, ANQGSEA. The CDR3 spans 13 residues. Trimming took 6 bases from V and 4 from J, leaving 15 bases between them. DNA of the CDR3: TGCAGCGTCTACAGGGAAGAGAGCACTGAAGCTTTCTTT. Translating it yields CSVYREESTEAFF.

This clonotype appeared many times. This rearrangement joins TRBV28 to TRBJ2-1; TRBD2 aligns across 8 bases. The length of the CDR3 is 15 residues. Per the germline V gene, CDR1 is MDHEN and CDR2 is SYDVKM. V lost 2 bases to trimming and J lost 6 bases; unmatched junction nucleotides: 6. CDR3 protein: CASSLPGRVGNEQFF. The CDR3 nucleotides read TGTGCCAGCAGTTTACCCGGGAGGGTGGGCAATGAGCAGTTCTTC.

This clonotype occurred many times. This chain joins TRBV19 and TRBJ2-2, with 7 bases fitting TRBD1. From germline, CDR1 is LNHDA and CDR2 SQIVND (reference sequence). The CDR3 is made up of 18 amino acids. V was clipped by 6 bases and J by 0 bases; unmatched bases: 13. The CDR3 bases are TGTGCCAGTAGAAAATGGGACAGACCTTCCGCGAACACCGGGGAGCTGTTTTTT. Its protein product is CASRKWDRPSANTGELFF. Based on the CDR3 plus reference TRBV19 and TRBJ2-2, the full variable domain is DGGITQSPKYLFRKEGQNVTLSCEQNLNHDAMYWYRQDPGQGLRLIYYSQIVNDFQKGDIAEGYSVSREKKESFPLTVTSAQKNPTAFYLCASRKWDRPSANTGELFFGEGSRLTVL.

The chain recombines TRBV24-1 with TRBJ2-1; 8 bases are shared with TRBD1. V trimming: 3 bases; J trimming: 6 bases; junction bases outside the gene matches: 6. This CDR3 is 15 amino acids long. In germline, CDR1 is KGHDR, CDR2 SFDVKD. CDR3 sequence reads: CATSDPGTGINEQFF. CDR3 bases: TGTGCCACCAGTGATCCCGGGACAGGCATCAATGAGCAGTTCTTC.

This clonotype has just a few counts. The chain uses TRBV7-6 and TRBJ2-7; 8 bases map to TRBD1. CDR1 and CDR2 from the germline V gene are SGHVS and FNYEAQ. J lost 4 bases, V lost 5 bases, and 10 bases had no gene match. This CDR3 is 15 amino acids long. CDR3: CASSPFPDRVYEQYF. The CDR3 DNA reads TGTGCCAGCAGCCCTTTCCCGGACAGGGTGTACGAGCAGTACTTC.

This clonotype has a count of ten or more. The chain links TRBV9 to TRBJ2-2; 9 bases map to TRBD1. Germline V lookup: CDR1 SGDLS, CDR2 YYNGEE. The CDR3 totals 16 residues. V was clipped by 4 bases and J by 5 bases; unmatched bases: 9. CDR3: CASSPLGQGLTGELFF. DNA for the CDR3: TGTGCCAGCAGCCCCCTGGGACAGGGCCTTACCGGGGAGCTGTTTTTT.

This clonotype was found many times. The chain employs TRBV6-1 and TRBJ2-5; 7 bases are shared with TRBD1. Trimming removed 6 bases from V and 1 base from J; junction bases left unmatched: 5. Germline CDR1 is MNHNS and CDR2 is SASEGT. CDR3 length: 14 residues. DNA for the CDR3: TGTGCCAGCAGCGTGACAGGGAGCCAAGAGACCCAGTACTTC. This codes for CASSVTGSQETQYF.